This TCR beta chain was obtained from a study of control samples from healthy donors and cancer patients. V was trimmed by 8 bases and J by 0 bases, leaving 19 bases between them. CDR1 SNHLY and CDR2 FYNNEI come from the germline V gene. The CDR3 is made up of 17 amino acids. Produced via immunoSEQ multiplex PCR; TCRdb's table is partial and in-frame only. The sample yields about 140,000 clones, approximately 94% seen once. The material sequenced was blood. V gene TRBV2 combines with J gene TRBJ2-2; the D gene is possibly TRBD2 (6 bases). The source of this sequence is a man in his forties in good health. The CDR3 sequence is CASCWDLHNANTGELFF. The CDR3 nucleotides are TGTGCCAGCTGCTGGGACTTACACAACGCGAACACCGGGGAGCTGTTTTTT.